This T cell receptor beta chain was identified in a study of blood T cell repertoires in COVID-19. Clones were sequenced by immunoSEQ multiplex PCR, and TCRdb holds only the in-frame ones, with some missing. The table lists around 240,000 clones, 90% to 95% of them singletons, with 1.2% in the top ten. CDR3 length: 14 residues. J gave up 4 bases and V 3 bases, and 3 bases lay outside the gene matches. Germline assignment: CDR1 LNHDA and CDR2 SQIVND (reference sequence). The chain employs TRBV19 and TRBJ2-1; TRBD1 matches 7 bases. The TCR comes from a human donor in a cohort exposed to, infected with or recovered from COVID-19 (not recorded which). The donor label of this sample is uncertain. Sample: PBMCs or T cells enriched from blood (not recorded which). Here the CDR3 reads CASSIRDSYNEQFF. Written as DNA, the CDR3 is TGTGCCAGTAGTATCCGGGACAGTTACAATGAGCAGTTCTTC.